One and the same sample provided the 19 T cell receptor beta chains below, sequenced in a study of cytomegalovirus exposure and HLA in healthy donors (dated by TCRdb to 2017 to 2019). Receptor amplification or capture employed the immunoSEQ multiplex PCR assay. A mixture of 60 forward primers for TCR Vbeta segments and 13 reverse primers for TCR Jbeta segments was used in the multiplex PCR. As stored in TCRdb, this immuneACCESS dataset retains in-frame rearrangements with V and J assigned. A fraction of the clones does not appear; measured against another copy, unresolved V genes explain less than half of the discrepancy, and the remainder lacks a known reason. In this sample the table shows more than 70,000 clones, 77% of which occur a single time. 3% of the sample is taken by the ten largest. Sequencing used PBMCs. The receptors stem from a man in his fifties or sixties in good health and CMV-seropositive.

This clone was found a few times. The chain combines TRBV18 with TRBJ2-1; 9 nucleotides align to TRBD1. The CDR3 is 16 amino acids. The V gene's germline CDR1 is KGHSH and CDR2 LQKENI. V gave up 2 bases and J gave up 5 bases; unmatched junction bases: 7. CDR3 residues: CASSPTTGTGNNEQFF. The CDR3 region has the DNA TGTGCCAGCTCACCAACCACCGGGACAGGGAACAATGAGCAGTTCTTC.

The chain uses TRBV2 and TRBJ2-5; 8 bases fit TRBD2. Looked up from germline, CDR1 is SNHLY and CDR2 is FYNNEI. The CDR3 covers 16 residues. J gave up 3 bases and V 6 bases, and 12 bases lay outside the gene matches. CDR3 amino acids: CASRQPRGRLEETQYF. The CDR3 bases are TGTGCCAGCAGGCAGCCTCGCGGGAGGTTAGAAGAGACCCAGTACTTC.

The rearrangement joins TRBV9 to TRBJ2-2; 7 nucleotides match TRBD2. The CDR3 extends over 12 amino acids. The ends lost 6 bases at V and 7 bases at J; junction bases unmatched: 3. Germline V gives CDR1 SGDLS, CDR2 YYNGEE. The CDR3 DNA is TGTGCCAGCAAGCGGGATCTCGGGGAGCTGTTTTTT. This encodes CASKRDLGELFF.

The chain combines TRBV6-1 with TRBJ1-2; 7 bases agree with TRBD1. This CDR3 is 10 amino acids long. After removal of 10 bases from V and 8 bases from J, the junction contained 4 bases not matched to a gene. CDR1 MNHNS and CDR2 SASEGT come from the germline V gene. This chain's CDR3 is CATRQGGYTF. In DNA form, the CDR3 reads TGTGCCACCAGACAGGGCGGCTACACCTTC.

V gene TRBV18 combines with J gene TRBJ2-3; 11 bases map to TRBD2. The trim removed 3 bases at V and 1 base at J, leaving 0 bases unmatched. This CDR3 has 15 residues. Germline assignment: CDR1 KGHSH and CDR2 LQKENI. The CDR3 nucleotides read TGTGCCAGCTCACCGACTAGCGGGGGCACAGATACGCAGTATTTT. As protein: CASSPTSGGTDTQYF.

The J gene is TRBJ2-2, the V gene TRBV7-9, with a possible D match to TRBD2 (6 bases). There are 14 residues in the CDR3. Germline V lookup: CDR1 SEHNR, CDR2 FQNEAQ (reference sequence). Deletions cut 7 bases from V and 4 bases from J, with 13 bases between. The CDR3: CASNLLEGTGELFF. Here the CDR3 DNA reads TGTGCCAGCAACTTGTTGGAGGGCACCGGGGAGCTGTTTTTT.

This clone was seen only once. CDR3 sequence (DNA): TGCGCCAGCAGCCAAGAAGCGCGAGCGGGAGGATGGGCGGCTGAGCAGTTCTTC. Amino acids: CASSQEARAGGWAAEQFF. The chain carries TRBV4-3 and TRBJ2-1; 9 nucleotides match TRBD2. Germline trimming cut 0 bases from V and 9 bases from J; bases unmatched to any gene: 15. This CDR3 is 18 amino acids long. Germline values: CDR1 LGHNA, CDR2 YSLEER.

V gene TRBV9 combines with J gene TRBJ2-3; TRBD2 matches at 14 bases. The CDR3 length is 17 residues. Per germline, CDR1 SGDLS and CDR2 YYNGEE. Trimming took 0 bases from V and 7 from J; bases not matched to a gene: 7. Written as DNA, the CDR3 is TGTGCCAGCAGCGTAGTCGGGACTAGCGGGAGCCGAAATACGCAGTATTTT. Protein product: CASSVVGTSGSRNTQYF. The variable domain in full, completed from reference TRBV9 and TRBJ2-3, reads DSGVTQTPKHLITATGQRVTLRCSPRSGDLSVYWYQQSLDQGLQFLIQYYNGEERAKGNILERFSAQQFPDLHSELNLSSLELGDSALYFCASSVVGTSGSRNTQYFGPGTRLTVL.

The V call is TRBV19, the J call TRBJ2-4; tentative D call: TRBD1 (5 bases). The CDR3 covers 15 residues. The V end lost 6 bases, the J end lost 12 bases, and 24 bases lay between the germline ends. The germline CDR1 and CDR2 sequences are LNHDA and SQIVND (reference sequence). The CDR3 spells CASRVTGVLIDSQYF. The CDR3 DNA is TGTGCCAGTAGGGTTACAGGAGTTCTGATCGACAGTCAGTACTTC. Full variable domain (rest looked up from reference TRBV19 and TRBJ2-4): DGGITQSPKYLFRKEGQNVTLSCEQNLNHDAMYWYRQDPGQGLRLIYYSQIVNDFQKGDIAEGYSVSREKKESFPLTVTSAQKNPTAFYLCASRVTGVLIDSQYFGAGTRLSVL.

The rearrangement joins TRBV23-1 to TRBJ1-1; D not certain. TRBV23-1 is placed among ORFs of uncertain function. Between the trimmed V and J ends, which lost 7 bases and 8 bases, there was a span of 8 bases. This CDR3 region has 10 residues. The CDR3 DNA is TGCGCCAGCACTCGGAGAGAAGCTTTCTTT. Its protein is CASTRREAFF.

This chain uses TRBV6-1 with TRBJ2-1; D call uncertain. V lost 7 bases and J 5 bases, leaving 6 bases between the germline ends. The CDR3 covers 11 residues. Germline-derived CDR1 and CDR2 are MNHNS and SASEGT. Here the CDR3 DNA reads TGTGCCAGCAAAATTAACAATGAGCAGTTCTTC. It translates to CASKINNEQFF.

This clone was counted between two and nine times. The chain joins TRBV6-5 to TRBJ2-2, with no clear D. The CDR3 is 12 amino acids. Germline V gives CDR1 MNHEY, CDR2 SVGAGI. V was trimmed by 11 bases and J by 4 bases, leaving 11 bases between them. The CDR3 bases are TGTGCCGCGCGCCACAGCACCGGGGAGCTGTTTTTT. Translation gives CAARHSTGELFF.

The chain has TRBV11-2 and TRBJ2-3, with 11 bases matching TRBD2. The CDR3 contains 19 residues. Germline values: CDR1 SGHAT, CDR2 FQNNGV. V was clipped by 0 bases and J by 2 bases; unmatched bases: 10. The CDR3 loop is CASSLEFGRLAGNTDTQYF. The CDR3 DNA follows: TGTGCCAGCAGCTTAGAATTTGGGAGACTAGCGGGGAACACAGATACGCAGTATTTT.

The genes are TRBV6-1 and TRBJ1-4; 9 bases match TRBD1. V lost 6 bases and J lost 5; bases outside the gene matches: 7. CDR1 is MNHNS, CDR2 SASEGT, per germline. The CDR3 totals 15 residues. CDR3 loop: CASSYTGGGNEKLFF. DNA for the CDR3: TGTGCCAGCAGCTATACAGGGGGCGGGAATGAAAAACTGTTTTTT.

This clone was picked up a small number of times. CDR3 protein: CASSSSGNSYNEQFF. Written as DNA, the CDR3 is TGTGCCAGCAGCTCTAGCGGGAACTCCTACAATGAGCAGTTCTTC. The chain links TRBV7-3 to TRBJ2-1, with 9 nucleotides matching TRBD2. The CDR3 length is 15 residues. CDR1 and CDR2 from the germline V gene are SGHTA and FQGTGA. V shed 4 bases and J 0 bases; nucleotides not matched to a gene: 1.

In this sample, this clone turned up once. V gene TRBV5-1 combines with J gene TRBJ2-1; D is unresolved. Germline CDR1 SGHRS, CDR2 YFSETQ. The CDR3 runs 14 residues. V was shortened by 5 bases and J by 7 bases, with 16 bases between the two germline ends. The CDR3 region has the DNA TGCGCCAGCAGTTTCGGAGCTCTCGGTAATGAGCAGTTCTTC. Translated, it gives CASSFGALGNEQFF.

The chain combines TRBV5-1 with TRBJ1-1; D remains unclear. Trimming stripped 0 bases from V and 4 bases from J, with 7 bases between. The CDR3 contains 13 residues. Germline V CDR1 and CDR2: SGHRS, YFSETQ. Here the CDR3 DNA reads TGCGCCAGCAGCTTGGGAGGTTCCACTGAAGCTTTCTTT. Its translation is CASSLGGSTEAFF.

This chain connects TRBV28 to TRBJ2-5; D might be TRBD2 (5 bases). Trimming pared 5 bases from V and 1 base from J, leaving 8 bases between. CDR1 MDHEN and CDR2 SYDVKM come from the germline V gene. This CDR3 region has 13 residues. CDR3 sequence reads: CASSERIQETQYF. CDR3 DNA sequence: TGTGCCAGCAGTGAGCGGATCCAAGAGACCCAGTACTTC.

DNA for the CDR3: TGTGCCAGCAAAAAGGACAGGGGATCCACAGATACGCAGTATTTT. This translates into CASKKDRGSTDTQYF. The gene calls are TRBV6-1 and TRBJ2-3; 9 bases are a match to TRBD1. This CDR3 comprises 15 residues. The J segment lost 2 bases and the V segment lost 7 bases, leaving 7 bases of the junction unmatched. The germline V gene has CDR1 MNHNS and CDR2 SASEGT.